The rows below give T cell receptor beta chains drawn from one sample of a study of T cells expressing NK-cell markers. TCRdb reanalyzed the 5' RACE reads and collapses them to one entry per CDR3 protein, without DNA. The sample spans about 550,000 distinct CDR3 sequences; the ten largest clones claim around 4%. Sequenced sample: blood T cells: a sorted CD56 or NKG2C T cell subset, CD4+ or CD8+ T cells, or bulk PBMC T cells (not recorded which). The receptor set was obtained from a man between 18 and 35 years old in good health. CDR3s include the opening cysteine and the closing phenylalanine or tryptophan.

j_gene | v_gene | CDR3aa
TRBJ2-1 | TRBV7-9 | CASSGPGGSLNEQFF
TRBJ2-2 | TRBV28 | CASSKGYRELFF
TRBJ2-1 | TRBV6-5 | CASSYLGIPNEQFF
TRBJ2-1 | TRBV7-9 | CASSLGLAGIDNEQFF
TRBJ1-1 | TRBV29-1 | CSVVRQANTEAFF
TRBJ2-7 | TRBV27 | CASSLSGVSYEQYF
TRBJ2-3 | TRBV6-2/TRBV6-3 | CASRSIAGGSGDTQYF
TRBJ2-1 | TRBV20-1 | CSADSGGLGGYNEQFF
TRBJ2-2 | TRBV24-1 | CATSDWGPKSGTANTGELFF
TRBJ1-5 | TRBV9 | CASGGRESNQPQHF
TRBJ2-5 | TRBV15 | CATSKRNDEETQYF
TRBJ2-5 | TRBV6-2/TRBV6-3 | CASRTWRGTSGLKSGETQYF
TRBJ2-1 | TRBV6-1 | CASRQGSGSNEQFF
TRBJ2-1 | TRBV5-1 | CASSGKYDRTGRNYNEQFF
TRBJ2-7 | TRBV10-3 | CAISESYRRGSSYEQYF
TRBJ2-5 | TRBV20-1 | CSASRGLIGETQYF
TRBJ2-7 | TRBV15 | CATWTSGVYEQYF
TRBJ2-3 | TRBV7-9 | CASSLSSGGVDTQYF
TRBJ2-5 | TRBV20-1 | CSARDWAGWIQETQYF
TRBJ1-5 | TRBV7-9 | CASSLTDGQPQHF
TRBJ2-1 | TRBV12-3/TRBV12-4 | CASSLGTSGELNEQFF
TRBJ1-5 | TRBV12-3/TRBV12-4 | CASSLLEHSNQPQHF
TRBJ2-1 | TRBV2 | CASLGTSGTNEQFF
TRBJ1-1 | TRBV5-1 | CASTSGQGHMNTEAFF
TRBJ1-1 | TRBV6-5 | CASSYGINRGGEAFF
TRBJ1-1 | TRBV9 | CASSVDPPASLSTEAFF
TRBJ2-5 | TRBV4-3 | CASSQIMGRQETQYF
TRBJ2-7 | TRBV29-1 | CSAQDGYEQYF
TRBJ2-2 | TRBV7-2 | CASSPRGSGRLKGELFF
TRBJ2-1 | TRBV11-2 | CASSLVTRKTSGRLYEQFF
TRBJ2-3 | TRBV14 | CASSHLLRANTDTQYF
TRBJ2-3 | TRBV24-1 | CATSDQDGGGDTQYF
TRBJ1-2 | TRBV12-3/TRBV12-4 | CASGGANYGYTF
TRBJ2-5 | TRBV30 | CALILGPKTQYF
TRBJ2-1 | TRBV27 | CASSLLGTGGNEQFF
TRBJ2-1 | TRBV5-6 | CASSSGQGGFNEQFF
TRBJ2-5 | TRBV10-3 | CAISRQGRGETQYF
TRBJ2-7 | TRBV3-1 | CASSQEVREQYF
TRBJ2-3 | TRBV5-1 | CASSRFSGTDTDTQYF
TRBJ1-5 | TRBV7-2 | CASSLVGGMSGQPQHF
TRBJ1-1 | TRBV11-2 | CASRRGMTEMNTEAFF
TRBJ1-5 | TRBV2 | CASSDDQGSQPQHF
TRBJ2-7 | TRBV29-1 | CSVVVLGELSEQYF
TRBJ2-5 | TRBV7-2 | CASSFGGGIGETQYF
TRBJ1-1 | TRBV25-1 | CASSEYGNSEAFF
TRBJ2-3 | TRBV6-5 | CASSYGLAGVLSTDTQYF
TRBJ2-3 | TRBV20-1 | CSASRDVNTDTQYF
TRBJ2-6 | TRBV5-1 | CASSLGTSGSQRSGANVLTF
TRBJ2-5 | TRBV11-2 | CASSNLRSVQTQYF
TRBJ1-1 | TRBV6-1 | CASSGSRGIRGNTEAFF
TRBJ1-5 | TRBV11-1 | CASSLGPGQGLYSNQPQHF
TRBJ1-2 | TRBV2 | CASSWMTGGGKDGYTF
TRBJ2-2 | TRBV28 | CASRPPSGRSCTGELFF
TRBJ2-6 | TRBV12-3/TRBV12-4 | CASSWAGGLSGANVLTF
TRBJ2-7 | TRBV7-9 | CASSFGPEGEQYF